The clone carrying this T cell receptor (beta chain) was counted between two and nine times. Its antigen remains unidentified. PCR used 60 Vbeta primers and 13 Jbeta primers. Profiled with immunoSEQ multiplex PCR; TCRdb holds only in-frame clones, not every one. The table lists some 130,000 clones, 77% of them singletons. This record belongs to a study of cytomegalovirus exposure and HLA in healthy donors. Study findings and constraints: Fewer N-insertions than the approximately 700-donor mean were reportedly shown by an Asian-associated ancestry cluster in a later analysis. Most TCR sequences were seen very rarely across donors, but some public TCRs occurred in many.

Healthy donors of bone marrow made up the group. Germline V gene data show CDR1 as SQVTM and CDR2 as ANQGSEA. The CDR3 contains 13 residues. This TCR was sampled from a male donor in good health and CMV-seropositive. Sequenced input: PBMCs. The gene calls are TRBV29-1 and TRBJ2-1; D is possibly TRBD1 (6 bases). CDR3 nucleotides: TGCAGTGCCTTAAGGGACACTAACAATGAGCAGTTCTTC. Protein: CSALRDTNNEQFF.